A selection of T cell receptor beta chains follows, all from one sample in a study of PD-1 blockade in classical Hodgkin lymphoma. TCRdb's copy holds only in-frame clones and misses some; the assay was immunoSEQ multiplex PCR. The sample records approximately 41,000 clones, approximately 78% being singletons. This material consisted of peripheral blood mononuclear cells (PBMCs), taken at baseline. The receptor set was obtained from a human donor with classical Hodgkin lymphoma. CDR3s include the opening cysteine and the closing phenylalanine or tryptophan. Fields, in order: D gene, clone size, CDR3 length, J gene, V gene, CDR3 protein, CDR3 DNA. D genes are given only for firm matches. Clone size, where shown, is once, few, many, or a class for clones that have expanded.

D gene: .
clone size: .
CDR3 length: 16
J gene: TRBJ2-7
V gene: TRBV5-1
CDR3 protein: CASSLDVVGVSYEQYF
CDR3 DNA: TGCGCCAGCAGCTTGGACGTCGTGGGGGTCTCCTACGAGCAGTACTTC

D gene: .
clone size: .
CDR3 length: 16
J gene: TRBJ1-1
V gene: TRBV4-3
CDR3 protein: CASSLEPWGRNTEAFF
CDR3 DNA: TGCGCCAGCAGTCTAGAACCTTGGGGTCGGAACACTGAAGCTTTCTTT

D gene: TRBD1
clone size: .
CDR3 length: 18
J gene: TRBJ1-6
V gene: TRBV7-2
CDR3 protein: CASSLLPGGTSYNSPLHF
CDR3 DNA: TGTGCCAGCAGCTTACTACCAGGGGGCACATCCTATAATTCACCCCTCCACTTT

D gene: .
clone size: .
CDR3 length: 11
J gene: TRBJ2-2
V gene: TRBV19
CDR3 protein: CASRDPGELFF
CDR3 DNA: TGTGCCAGTAGGGACCCCGGGGAGCTGTTTTTT

D gene: .
clone size: few
CDR3 length: 14
J gene: TRBJ1-4
V gene: TRBV19
CDR3 protein: CASMRGTTNEKLFF
CDR3 DNA: TGTGCCAGTATGAGGGGAACAACTAATGAAAAACTGTTTTTT

D gene: .
clone size: .
CDR3 length: 13
J gene: TRBJ2-2
V gene: TRBV30
CDR3 protein: CAWSVGGPGELFF
CDR3 DNA: TGTGCCTGGAGTGTAGGAGGGCCCGGGGAGCTGTTTTTT

D gene: TRBD1
clone size: .
CDR3 length: 15
J gene: TRBJ1-5
V gene: TRBV6-6
CDR3 protein: CASSYFQGGGQPQHF
CDR3 DNA: TGTGCCAGCAGTTACTTCCAGGGGGGAGGTCAGCCCCAGCATTTT

D gene: .
clone size: few
CDR3 length: 14
J gene: TRBJ2-3
V gene: TRBV25-1
CDR3 protein: CASSGAPTTDTQYF
CDR3 DNA: TGTGCCAGCAGTGGAGCCCCCACCACAGATACGCAGTATTTT

D gene: .
clone size: .
CDR3 length: 16
J gene: TRBJ2-1
V gene: TRBV7-8
CDR3 protein: CASSSQTRSSYNEQFF
CDR3 DNA: TGTGCCAGCAGCTCACAAACAAGGAGCTCCTACAATGAGCAGTTCTTC

D gene: .
clone size: .
CDR3 length: 16
J gene: TRBJ2-7
V gene: TRBV13
CDR3 protein: CASSSPFFQGGDEQYF
CDR3 DNA: TGTGCCAGCAGCTCGCCCTTCTTTCAAGGGGGGGACGAGCAGTACTTC

D gene: TRBD1
clone size: once
CDR3 length: 16
J gene: TRBJ1-2
V gene: TRBV5-1
CDR3 protein: CASSPGTGAGLDGYTF
CDR3 DNA: TGCGCCAGCAGCCCCGGGACAGGGGCCGGCTTAGATGGCTACACCTTC

D gene: TRBD1
clone size: .
CDR3 length: 14
J gene: TRBJ2-4
V gene: TRBV2
CDR3 protein: CASRDRAAKNIQYF
CDR3 DNA: TGTGCCAGCAGGGACAGGGCAGCCAAAAACATTCAGTACTTC

D gene: .
clone size: .
CDR3 length: 13
J gene: TRBJ2-5
V gene: TRBV7-7
CDR3 protein: CASSRDTTETQYF
CDR3 DNA: TGTGCCAGCAGCCGAGACACCACCGAGACCCAGTACTTC

D gene: .
clone size: .
CDR3 length: 15
J gene: TRBJ2-4
V gene: TRBV5-4
CDR3 protein: CASTNRGLAKNIQYF
CDR3 DNA: TGTGCCAGCACGAACCGAGGCTTAGCCAAAAACATTCAGTACTTC

D gene: .
clone size: few
CDR3 length: 14
J gene: TRBJ1-6
V gene: TRBV7-9
CDR3 protein: CASSEDGYRQPLHF
CDR3 DNA: TGTGCCAGCAGCGAGGACGGCTATCGTCAGCCCCTCCACTTT

D gene: TRBD1
clone size: once
CDR3 length: 14
J gene: TRBJ2-5
V gene: TRBV7-9
CDR3 protein: CASRDTGGRETQYF
CDR3 DNA: TGTGCCAGCAGGGATACAGGGGGGAGAGAGACCCAGTACTTC

D gene: TRBD2
clone size: .
CDR3 length: 14
J gene: TRBJ2-1
V gene: TRBV2
CDR3 protein: CASSFQRGDNEQFF
CDR3 DNA: TGTGCCAGCAGTTTTCAGCGGGGGGACAATGAGCAGTTCTTC

D gene: .
clone size: .
CDR3 length: 17
J gene: TRBJ2-5
V gene: TRBV7-2
CDR3 protein: CASSRSRDGWYQETQYF
CDR3 DNA: TGTGCCAGCAGCCGTAGCCGGGACGGTTGGTACCAAGAGACCCAGTACTTC

D gene: .
clone size: once
CDR3 length: 12
J gene: TRBJ2-2
V gene: TRBV29-1
CDR3 protein: CSVITAAGELFF
CDR3 DNA: TGCAGCGTAATAACAGCAGCGGGGGAGCTGTTTTTT

D gene: TRBD1
clone size: once
CDR3 length: 14
J gene: TRBJ2-1
V gene: TRBV19
CDR3 protein: CASSYGTGGNEQFF
CDR3 DNA: TGTGCCAGTAGTTACGGGACAGGGGGAAATGAGCAGTTCTTC

D gene: .
clone size: many
CDR3 length: 12
J gene: TRBJ2-1
V gene: TRBV10-2
CDR3 protein: CASSVFTSEQFF
CDR3 DNA: TGCGCCAGCAGTGTTTTTACCAGTGAGCAGTTCTTC

D gene: .
clone size: .
CDR3 length: 17
J gene: TRBJ2-7
V gene: TRBV7-2
CDR3 protein: CASSLDVGGQSVYEQYF
CDR3 DNA: TGTGCCAGCAGCTTAGATGTAGGCGGACAAAGTGTCTACGAGCAGTACTTC

D gene: .
clone size: .
CDR3 length: 13
J gene: TRBJ2-7
V gene: TRBV7-2
CDR3 protein: CASSPVTGDEQYF
CDR3 DNA: TGTGCCAGCAGCCCTGTCACCGGCGACGAGCAGTACTTC

D gene: TRBD2
clone size: .
CDR3 length: 15
J gene: TRBJ2-3
V gene: TRBV5-8
CDR3 protein: CASSQSGGAPDTQYF
CDR3 DNA: TGTGCCAGCAGCCAAAGCGGGGGGGCCCCAGATACGCAGTATTTT

D gene: TRBD1
clone size: .
CDR3 length: 15
J gene: TRBJ2-7
V gene: TRBV30
CDR3 protein: CAWSPKGGRAHEQYF
CDR3 DNA: TGTGCCTGGAGTCCAAAAGGGGGCAGGGCCCACGAGCAGTACTTC

D gene: .
clone size: .
CDR3 length: 19
J gene: TRBJ1-6
V gene: TRBV6-4
CDR3 protein: CASSDSSRQSISYNSPLHF
CDR3 DNA: TGTGCCAGCAGTGACTCGAGTCGGCAATCCATCTCCTATAATTCACCCCTCCACTTT

D gene: .
clone size: .
CDR3 length: 13
J gene: TRBJ2-2
V gene: TRBV7-3
CDR3 protein: CASSRDIPGELFF
CDR3 DNA: TGTGCCAGCAGCCGGGACATCCCCGGGGAGCTGTTTTTT

D gene: TRBD2
clone size: few
CDR3 length: 16
J gene: TRBJ2-3
V gene: TRBV5-6
CDR3 protein: CASSLVSGGAADTQYF
CDR3 DNA: TGTGCCAGCAGCTTGGTTAGCGGGGGGGCCGCAGATACGCAGTATTTT